Following are 15 T cell receptor beta chains from one sample sequenced in a study of blood T cell repertoires in COVID-19. Produced via immunoSEQ multiplex PCR; TCRdb's table is partial and in-frame only. The sample lists fewer than 250,000 clones, 88% occurring once. The sample consisted of PBMCs or T cells enriched from blood (not recorded which). These receptors were collected from a woman in her 30s who had been exposed to COVID-19.

The chain links TRBV3-1 (or the pseudogene TRBV3-2) to TRBJ2-5; 7 bases line up with TRBD2. CDR3 length: 14 amino acids. The V and J ends lost 2 bases and 3 bases, in that order; junction bases with no gene match: 3. CDR1 LGHDT and CDR2 YNNKEL come from the germline V gene (reference sequence). CDR3 loop: CASSQQGGEETQYF. The CDR3 bases are TGTGCCAGCAGCCAACAGGGAGGGGAAGAGACCCAGTACTTC.

The chain joins TRBV29-1 to TRBJ2-7, with 7 nucleotides matching TRBD1. This CDR3 region has 14 residues. Unmatched junction bases numbered 7, after V lost 4 bases and J lost 1 base. CDR1 SQVTM and CDR2 ANQGSEA come from the germline V gene. CDR3 region: CSVVNPGQSYEQYF. Here the CDR3 DNA reads TGCAGCGTTGTAAACCCGGGACAGTCCTACGAGCAGTACTTC.

The V gene is TRBV5-1, the J gene TRBJ2-7, with TRBD2 matching over 10 bases. The germline gives CDR1 SGHRS, CDR2 YFSETQ. This CDR3 spans 17 amino acids. V shed 4 bases, J shed 3 bases, and the junction held 13 bases outside the gene matches. CDR3 sequence: CASSPEGSSGRIYEQYF. CDR3 in DNA: TGCGCCAGCAGCCCCGAGGGTTCTAGCGGGAGAATCTACGAGCAGTACTTC.

This sequence joins TRBV5-4 and TRBJ1-2, with a weak D call TRBD1 (6 bases). Trimming shortened V by 0 bases and J by 8 bases, and 14 bases separated the two germline ends. Germline loops: CDR1 SGHNT, CDR2 YYREEE (reference sequence). The CDR3 runs 14 residues. The CDR3: CASSLAQGREGYTF. In DNA form, the CDR3 reads TGTGCCAGCAGCTTGGCCCAGGGGAGGGAAGGCTACACCTTC.

V and J are TRBV5-6 and TRBJ2-7, with D perhaps matching TRBD2 (5 bases). This CDR3 is built from 12 residues. With 2 bases removed from V and 13 bases from J, the gap between germline ends came to 16 bases. The germline CDR1 and CDR2 sequences are SGHDT and YYEEEE. The CDR3 loop reads CASSFRSGISYF. CDR3 nucleotide sequence: TGTGCCAGCAGCTTCAGGTCGGGAATAAGTTACTTC.

The chain combines TRBV5-5 with TRBJ1-1, with TRBD1 identical over 8 bases. J gave up 4 bases and V 0 bases, and 8 bases lay outside the gene matches. Germline V lookup: CDR1 SGHKS, CDR2 YYEKEE (reference sequence). The length of the CDR3 is 16 residues. The DNA for the CDR3 is TGTGCCAGCAGCTTGGTGAGGACAGGGAGGAGCACTGAAGCTTTCTTT. Translating it yields CASSLVRTGRSTEAFF.

The rearrangement joins TRBV6-6 to TRBJ1-1; weak D call: TRBD1 (5 bases). Trimming took 4 bases from V and 7 from J, leaving 10 bases between them. Germline V gives CDR1 MNHNY, CDR2 SVGAGI (reference sequence). This CDR3 comprises 12 residues. CDR3 sequence: CASSSRVGEAFF. CDR3 in DNA: TGTGCCAGCAGTTCCAGGGTAGGTGAAGCTTTCTTT.

This sequence joins TRBV12-5 and TRBJ1-3, with 8 bases that match TRBD1. Germline CDR1 reads LGHNT; CDR2 reads FRNRAP. V lost 5 bases to trimming and J lost 10 bases; unmatched junction nucleotides: 7. The CDR3 is made up of 13 amino acids. The CDR3, as DNA: TGTGCTAGTGGTGCACAAAACAGGGGGACCATATATTTT. Protein product: CASGAQNRGTIYF.

The V and J genes are TRBV24-1 and TRBJ2-5, with 9 bases lining up with TRBD2. The germline V gene encodes CDR1 KGHDR and CDR2 SFDVKD. This CDR3 comprises 22 residues. J was trimmed by 5 bases and V by 0 bases; bases with no gene match: 24. The CDR3 region is CATSDLQDCQPGKLAGDETQYF. The CDR3 nucleotides read TGTGCCACCAGTGATTTGCAAGACTGTCAACCCGGCAAACTAGCGGGTGATGAGACCCAGTACTTC.

The chain employs TRBV7-9 and TRBJ2-1; maybe TRBD1 (5 bases). Germline V gives CDR1 SEHNR, CDR2 FQNEAQ (reference sequence). Trimming shortened V by 0 bases and J by 5 bases, and 8 bases separated the two germline ends. The CDR3 consists of 14 residues. CDR3 amino acids: CASSLAGPNNEQFF. In DNA, the CDR3 is TGTGCCAGCAGCTTAGCGGGGCCTAACAATGAGCAGTTCTTC.

The J gene is TRBJ1-4, the V gene TRBV14; D remains unclear. In germline, CDR1 is SGHDN, CDR2 FVKESK. Trimming took 4 bases from V and 7 from J, leaving 19 bases between them. CDR3 length equals 16 residues. In DNA, the CDR3 is TGTGCCAGCAGCCCCAGGACTGCTTGGAGAGGTGAAAAACTGTTTTTT. Translating it yields CASSPRTAWRGEKLFF.

The chain is built from TRBV6-5 and TRBJ1-5, with D possibly being TRBD1 (5 bases). Germline V lookup: CDR1 MNHEY, CDR2 SVGAGI. The CDR3 totals 15 residues. V lost 8 bases, J lost 0 bases, and 14 bases lay in between. CDR3 protein: CASRDLRVSNQPQHF. CDR3 nucleotides: TGTGCCAGCCGGGACTTACGCGTTAGCAATCAGCCCCAGCATTTT.

The CDR3 loop is CAWSAGLYEQYF. As DNA, the CDR3 is TGTGCCTGGAGCGCAGGGCTATACGAGCAGTACTTC. This rearrangement joins TRBV30 to TRBJ2-7, with a possible D match to TRBD1 (5 bases). The V gene's germline CDR1 is GTSNPN and CDR2 SVGIG (reference sequence). This CDR3 comprises 12 residues. Trimming cost V 3 bases and J 4 bases, with 10 bases left between them.

V and J are TRBV3-1 (or the pseudogene TRBV3-2) and TRBJ1-3; no reliable D call. The CDR3 has 12 amino acids. Trimming took off 8 bases at V and 0 bases at J, with 5 bases between the two ends. Per the germline V gene, CDR1 is LGHDT and CDR2 is YNNKEL (reference sequence). The CDR3 sequence: CASGGSGNTIYF. In DNA, the CDR3 is TGTGCCAGCGGAGGCTCTGGAAACACCATATATTTT.

The chain employs TRBV18 and TRBJ1-2, with 10 bases aligning to TRBD1. V dropped 2 bases and J dropped 6; count of bases not matched to a gene: 6. From germline, CDR1 is KGHSH and CDR2 LQKENI. The CDR3 covers 15 residues. The CDR3 DNA reads as TGTGCCAGCTCACCAAGCCCCGGGACAGGGGATGGCTACACCTTC. Amino acids: CASSPSPGTGDGYTF.